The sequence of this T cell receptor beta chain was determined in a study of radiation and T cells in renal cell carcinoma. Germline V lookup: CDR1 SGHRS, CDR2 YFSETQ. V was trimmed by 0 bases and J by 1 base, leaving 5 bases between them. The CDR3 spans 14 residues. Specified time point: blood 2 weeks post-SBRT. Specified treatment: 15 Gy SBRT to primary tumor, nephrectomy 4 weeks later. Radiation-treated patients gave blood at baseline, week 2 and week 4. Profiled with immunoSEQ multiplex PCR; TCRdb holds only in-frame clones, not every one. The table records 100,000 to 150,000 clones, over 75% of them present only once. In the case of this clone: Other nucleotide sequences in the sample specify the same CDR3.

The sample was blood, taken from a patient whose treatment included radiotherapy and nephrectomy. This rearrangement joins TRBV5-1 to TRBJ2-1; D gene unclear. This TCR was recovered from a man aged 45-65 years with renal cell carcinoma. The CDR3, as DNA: TGCGCCAGCAGCTTGGGGGTTTCCTACAATGAGCAGTTCTTC. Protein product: CASSLGVSYNEQFF.